The rows below give T cell receptor beta chains drawn from one sample of a study of CD8+ T cells in alopecia areata. This table comes from immunoSEQ multiplex PCR, and its TCRdb copy is limited to in-frame clones, with some not included. Of 45,000 to 60,000 clones listed, about 96% were seen once; the top ten hold about 26%. Material: CD8+ T cells sorted from blood, obtained at week 0. The receptors shown here come from a human donor with alopecia areata. Both conserved end residues are part of each CDR3. Fields, in order: clone size, J gene, V gene, D gene, CDR3 protein, CDR3 DNA. The D gene is left open where the match is weak. The size entry is marked missing in some rows and otherwise reads once, few, many or a size class.

size: .; J: TRBJ2-7; V: TRBV19; D: .; CDR3: CASSARQGGEQYF; DNA: TGTGCCAGTAGTGCCCGACAGGGAGGCGAGCAGTACTTC
size: once; J: TRBJ1-1; V: TRBV7-9; D: .; CDR3: CASSSFPEAFF; DNA: TGTGCCAGCAGCTCGTTCCCTGAAGCTTTCTTT
size: .; J: TRBJ2-7; V: TRBV6-6; D: .; CDR3: CASSSAGVEQYF; DNA: TGTGCCAGCAGTTCCGCAGGGGTAGAGCAGTACTTC
size: .; J: TRBJ2-7; V: TRBV7-9; D: .; CDR3: CASSLKGRYEQYF; DNA: TGTGCCAGCAGCTTGAAGGGGCGGTACGAGCAGTACTTC
size: .; J: TRBJ2-2; V: TRBV7-2; D: TRBD2; CDR3: CASSLVSGANTGELFF; DNA: TGTGCCAGCAGCTTAGTTAGCGGGGCGAACACCGGGGAGCTGTTTTTT
size: once; J: TRBJ2-2; V: TRBV4-1; D: .; CDR3: CASSQDGSGFTGELFF; DNA: TGCGCCAGCAGCCAAGATGGAAGCGGTTTCACCGGGGAGCTGTTTTTT
size: .; J: TRBJ1-5; V: TRBV7-9; D: .; CDR3: CASSSTSGKPQHF; DNA: TGTGCCAGCAGCTCCACATCTGGGAAGCCCCAGCATTTT
size: once; J: TRBJ2-7; V: TRBV19; D: .; CDR3: CASSMIINYEQYF; DNA: TGTGCCAGTAGTATGATCATAAACTACGAGCAGTACTTC
size: .; J: TRBJ1-5; V: TRBV6-5; D: .; CDR3: CASDSSNQPQHF; DNA: TGTGCCAGTGACAGTAGCAATCAGCCCCAGCATTTT
size: once; J: TRBJ1-2; V: TRBV4-2; D: .; CDR3: CASSQDPPTYGYTF; DNA: TGTGCCAGCAGCCAAGATCCCCCGACCTATGGCTACACCTTC
size: .; J: TRBJ1-1; V: TRBV30; D: .; CDR3: CAWNKGREVTEAFF; DNA: TGTGCCTGGAATAAGGGCAGGGAGGTCACTGAAGCCTTCTTT
size: .; J: TRBJ2-5; V: TRBV4-1; D: .; CDR3: CASSQDRQISTRGTQYF; DNA: TGCGCCAGCAGCCAAGACAGACAAATCTCCACCCGGGGGACCCAGTACTTC
size: .; J: TRBJ2-7; V: TRBV7-6; D: .; CDR3: CASSPAGSYEQYF; DNA: TGTGCCAGCAGCCCAGCGGGTTCCTACGAGCAGTACTTC
size: .; J: TRBJ2-7; V: TRBV4-3; D: .; CDR3: CASSQGPRQAYEQYF; DNA: TGCGCCAGCAGCCAAGGGCCAAGACAGGCCTACGAGCAGTACTTC
size: .; J: TRBJ2-7; V: TRBV2; D: TRBD1; CDR3: CASSETAPGQGYYEQYF; DNA: TGTGCCAGCAGTGAAACGGCGCCCGGACAGGGGTACTACGAGCAGTACTTC
size: once; J: TRBJ2-1; V: TRBV21-1; D: .; CDR3: CASSDGTSFHEQFF; DNA: TGTGCCAGCAGCGACGGGACTAGTTTCCATGAGCAGTTCTTC
size: .; J: TRBJ2-3; V: TRBV11-2; D: .; CDR3: CASSSRPDTQYF; DNA: TGTGCCAGCAGCTCCCGACCCGATACGCAGTATTTT
size: .; J: TRBJ2-2; V: TRBV29-1; D: .; CDR3: CSVGRTGELFF; DNA: TGCAGCGTTGGCCGTACCGGGGAGCTGTTTTTT
size: .; J: TRBJ2-7; V: TRBV13; D: .; CDR3: CASSAGFYEQYF; DNA: TGTGCCAGCAGCGCAGGGTTTTACGAGCAGTACTTC
size: .; J: TRBJ2-2; V: TRBV7-2; D: TRBD1; CDR3: CASTPPGQLNTGELFF; DNA: TGTGCCAGCACACCCCCGGGACAGCTTAACACCGGGGAGCTGTTTTTT
size: .; J: TRBJ2-5; V: TRBV30; D: .; CDR3: CAWSGGERGTETQYF; DNA: TGTGCCTGGAGTGGGGGAGAGAGGGGTACGGAGACCCAGTACTTC
size: .; J: TRBJ2-3; V: TRBV19; D: .; CDR3: CASSIDSAPTDTQYF; DNA: TGTGCCAGTAGTATAGACTCGGCCCCGACAGATACGCAGTATTTT
size: .; J: TRBJ2-3; V: TRBV30; D: TRBD1; CDR3: CAWSVGTASTDTQYF; DNA: TGTGCCTGGAGTGTCGGGACAGCTAGCACAGATACGCAGTATTTT
size: .; J: TRBJ2-3; V: TRBV27; D: TRBD2; CDR3: CASSLLLAGGTDTQYF; DNA: TGTGCCAGCAGTTTACTCCTAGCGGGGGGAACAGATACGCAGTATTTT
size: .; J: TRBJ2-5; V: TRBV2; D: .; CDR3: CASSDLKDYLQETQYF; DNA: TGTGCCAGCAGTGATCTGAAGGACTACCTACAAGAGACCCAGTACTTC
size: .; J: TRBJ2-1; V: TRBV29-1; D: TRBD1; CDR3: CSVEDSRDRSSWSYNEQFF; DNA: TGCAGCGTTGAAGATAGCCGGGACAGGTCGTCGTGGTCCTACAATGAGCAGTTCTTC
size: .; J: TRBJ2-7; V: TRBV6-5; D: TRBD1; CDR3: CASSYSGTGGYEQYF; DNA: TGTGCCAGCAGTTACTCCGGGACAGGGGGCTACGAGCAGTACTTC